This TCR beta chain was observed in a study of T cells in Graves' hyperthyroidism and ophthalmopathy. The wider study: Peripheral blood was collected at initial diagnosis, before any treatment. Study-level results: Ophthalmopathy prediction by the model preceded onset by a median roughly 6 months.

This clonotype was observed many times. Its antigen is unidentified. Germline CDR1 reads MDHEN; CDR2 reads SYDVKM. The V and J ends lost 7 bases and 2 bases respectively, with 19 bases between them. This CDR3 spans 16 amino acids. TCR beta CDR3 regions were amplified from RNA transcripts. Using the HTBI primer set, a first-round RT-PCR was run on the TCR CDR3. TCRdb re-analysed the multiplex PCR reads in MiXCR, keeping a single row per CDR3 protein. The table shows approximately 590,000 distinct CDR3 sequences, with 15% to 17% occurring only once. Exclusion followed for patients with uncontrolled infection, other autoimmune disease, pregnancy or lactation. Every diagnosis used clinical symptoms, serum thyroxine and TRAb, thyroid ultrasound and orbital computed tomography.

Sequencing was performed on blood. The TCR originated in a woman aged 30 to 39 with Graves' hyperthyroidism. J is TRBJ2-3 and V is TRBV28; unclear D gene. The CDR3 sequence: CASIPTHYLNTDTQYF. The CDR3 bases are TGTGCCAGCATCCCGACCCACTACCTCAACACAGATACGCAGTATTTT. Combining the CDR3 with reference TRBV28 and TRBJ2-3 gives the whole variable domain DVKVTQSSRYLVKRTGEKVFLECVQDMDHENMFWYRQDPGLGLRLIYFSYDVKMKEKGDIPEGYSVSREKKERFSLILESASTNQTSMYLCASIPTHYLNTDTQYFGPGTRLTVL.